Listed below are T cell receptor beta chains from one sample, sequenced in a study of CD8 T cells in ankylosing spondylitis. TCRdb re-called the 5' RACE reads through MiXCR, storing one row per CDR3 protein. This table holds around 250,000 distinct CDR3 sequences, about 10% found once. Sequencing was done on a sample of blood, either unsorted or a sorted T cell fraction (not recorded which). The receptors here all came from a male donor with ankylosing spondylitis or in good health (not recorded which). CDR3s include the opening cysteine and the closing phenylalanine or tryptophan. The order of the fields is D gene, clone size, V gene, J gene, CDR3 DNA, CDR3 protein. D genes are given only for firm matches. Not all rows give a size; the values are once, few, many and, for expanded clones, a class.

>TRBD1|many|TRBV5-1|TRBJ1-6
TGCGCCAGCAGCAGAGCAACAGGGGTATTTCATTCACCCCTCCACTTT
CASSRATGVFHSPLHF
>.|many|TRBV7-6|TRBJ2-5
TGTGCCAGCAGCTTACAGGGCTGGGAGACCCAGTACTTC
CASSLQGWETQYF
>.|.|TRBV20-1|TRBJ2-2
TGCAGTGCTAGGGGGTGGGGGGTAGCGACAAACACCGGGGAGCTGTTTTTT
CSARGWGVATNTGELFF
>.|many|TRBV11-2|TRBJ1-1
TGTGCCAGCAGCTCCCGGGGGGGGCAGGGCATAGGTGAAGCTTTCTTT
CASSSRGGQGIGEAFF
>TRBD1|many|TRBV27|TRBJ2-1
TGTGCCAGCAGTTCCTCCGGGACAGGTCGCCGGGAGCAGTTCTTC
CASSSSGTGRREQFF
>.|few|TRBV11-2|TRBJ2-2
TGTGCCAGCAGCTTTGGGACGGGGAACACCGGGGAGCTGTTTTTT
CASSFGTGNTGELFF
>.|many|TRBV9|TRBJ2-3
TGTGCCAGCAGCCCCGCCGGGGATACGCAGTATTTT
CASSPAGDTQYF
>.|.|TRBV12-3/TRBV12-4|TRBJ1-5
TGTGCCAGCAGTTTAGGGGGTTATCGGCAGCCCCAGCATTTT
CASSLGGYRQPQHF
>.|.|TRBV7-9|TRBJ2-7
TGTGCCAGCAGCTTATCGTCCAGGGAGGAGCAGTACTTC
CASSLSSREEQYF
>TRBD2|many|TRBV20-1|TRBJ2-3
TGCAGTGCTAGAGTCTTAGGAGCGGGGCACACAGATACGCAGTATTTT
CSARVLGAGHTDTQYF
>TRBD1|many|TRBV29-1|TRBJ2-3
TGCAGCGTTGAAGGACCCCTACAGGACAGGGGGCCCGATACGCAGTATTTT
CSVEGPLQDRGPDTQYF
>TRBD2|.|TRBV7-8|TRBJ2-7
TGTGCCAGCAGCTTAGCGGCGGGAGCGAGGTACTTC
CASSLAAGARYF
>TRBD1|many|TRBV10-3|TRBJ2-7
TGTGCCAGTAGTGGGGACAGCTACTACGAGCAGTACTTC
CASSGDSYYEQYF
>.|.|TRBV5-1|TRBJ1-1
TGCGCCAGCAGCTGGGGCCCGGGACAAGGGACTGAAGCTTTCTTT
CASSWGPGQGTEAFF
>.|many|TRBV4-1|TRBJ2-1
TGCGCCAGCAGCCAAGATCCTGGGGCACCGCGGTTCTTC
CASSQDPGAPRFF
>.|few|TRBV3-1|TRBJ2-1
TGTGCCAGCGGGGCATTAGAGCAGTTCTTC
CASGALEQFF
>.|many|TRBV12-5|TRBJ2-3
TGTGCTAGTGGTTTGGTAATGGCGCACCATGAGTTT
CASGLVMAHHEF
>TRBD2|few|TRBV3-1|TRBJ2-2
TGTGCCAGCAGCCGCGGACTAGCGGACACCGGGGAGCTGTTTTTT
CASSRGLADTGELFF
>TRBD1|many|TRBV20-1|TRBJ2-1
TGCAGTGCTAGACGCCCGGGACAGGGGGTGAGTCATGAGCAGTTCTTC
CSARRPGQGVSHEQFF
>TRBD2|many|TRBV9|TRBJ2-1
TGTGCCAGCAGCCAGGCTATAGGACTAGCGGGAGAACTGGATGAGCAGTTCTTC
CASSQAIGLAGELDEQFF
>.|few|TRBV3-1|TRBJ2-7
TGTGCCAGCAGCCAGTGGGGTCGGCAGGTTCAGTACGAGCAGTACTTC
CASSQWGRQVQYEQYF
>.|many|TRBV20-1|TRBJ2-7
TGCAGTGCTAGAGATACGGTAGGGAAACTCTCCTACGAGCAGTACTTC
CSARDTVGKLSYEQYF